This T cell receptor (beta chain) appears in the sequencing data of a study of blood T cell repertoires in COVID-19. Overall study context: Samples representing acute and convalescent COVID-19 were sourced from the United States, Italy and Spain.

Cohort allocation depended upon clinical history that participants reported. V dropped 3 bases and J dropped 6; count of bases not matched to a gene: 5. Germline values: CDR1 KGHSH, CDR2 LQKENI. The CDR3 is made up of 15 amino acids. How the authors handled the data: The authors estimated nucleated cell counts from reference gene primer amplification. Only in-frame clones appear in the TCRdb table, and some are missing; sequencing was by immunoSEQ multiplex PCR. V, J and clone size are taken as reported in that table, and D and trimming were inferred from the DNA itself. The repertoire has roughly 200,000 clones, about 85% of them found once; the top ten carry 15% to 20%.

The chain combines TRBV18 with TRBJ2-1, with 10 bases that match TRBD2. The source of this sequence is a man between 40 and 49 years old who had recovered from COVID-19. Sequenced input: PBMCs or T cells enriched from blood (not recorded which). Written as DNA, the CDR3 is TGTGCCAGCTCACCGGCTAGCGGGAGAGGCAATGAGCAGTTCTTC. This sequence encodes CASSPASGRGNEQFF.